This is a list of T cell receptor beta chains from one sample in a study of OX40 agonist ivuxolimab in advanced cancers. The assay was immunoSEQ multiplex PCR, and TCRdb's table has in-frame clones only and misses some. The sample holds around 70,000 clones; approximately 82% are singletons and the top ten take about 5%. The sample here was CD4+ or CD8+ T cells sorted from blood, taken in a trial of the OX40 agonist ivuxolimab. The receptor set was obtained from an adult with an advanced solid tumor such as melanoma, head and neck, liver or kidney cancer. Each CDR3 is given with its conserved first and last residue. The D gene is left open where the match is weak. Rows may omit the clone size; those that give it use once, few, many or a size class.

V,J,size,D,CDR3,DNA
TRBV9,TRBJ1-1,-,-,CASSAHPGTGEAFF,TGTGCCAGCAGCGCTCACCCGGGGACGGGAGAAGCTTTCTTT
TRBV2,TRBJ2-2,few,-,CASGLRATGELFF,TGTGCCAGCGGTTTACGGGCCACCGGGGAGCTGTTTTTT
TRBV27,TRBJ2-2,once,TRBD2,CASRPLAGANTGELFF,TGTGCCAGCAGACCCTTAGCGGGAGCGAACACCGGGGAGCTGTTTTTT
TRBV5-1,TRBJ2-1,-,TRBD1,CASSLAGTEHNEQFF,TGCGCCAGCAGCTTGGCCGGGACAGAACACAATGAGCAGTTCTTC
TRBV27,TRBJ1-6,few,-,CASSLTGLYSPLHF,TGTGCCAGCAGTTTAACCGGGTTATATTCACCCCTCCACTTT
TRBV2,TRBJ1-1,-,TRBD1,CASGRTGLGTEAFF,TGTGCCAGCGGAAGGACAGGGCTGGGCACTGAAGCTTTCTTT
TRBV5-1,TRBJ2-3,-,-,CASSVRGTTDTQYF,TGCGCCAGCAGCGTGAGGGGCACCACAGATACGCAGTATTTT
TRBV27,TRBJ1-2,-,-,CASRPPGGRYTF,TGTGCCAGCAGACCTCCGGGGGGGCGCTACACCTTC
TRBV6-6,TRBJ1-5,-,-,CASRGTEFWNQPQHF,TGTGCCAGCAGGGGAACAGAGTTTTGGAATCAGCCCCAGCATTTT
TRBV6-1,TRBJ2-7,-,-,CASRGDFSYEQYF,TGTGCCAGCAGAGGGGACTTCTCCTACGAGCAGTACTTC
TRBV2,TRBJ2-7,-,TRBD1,CASTTGLGTGF,TGTGCCAGCACCACAGGGTTAGGGACAGGCTTC